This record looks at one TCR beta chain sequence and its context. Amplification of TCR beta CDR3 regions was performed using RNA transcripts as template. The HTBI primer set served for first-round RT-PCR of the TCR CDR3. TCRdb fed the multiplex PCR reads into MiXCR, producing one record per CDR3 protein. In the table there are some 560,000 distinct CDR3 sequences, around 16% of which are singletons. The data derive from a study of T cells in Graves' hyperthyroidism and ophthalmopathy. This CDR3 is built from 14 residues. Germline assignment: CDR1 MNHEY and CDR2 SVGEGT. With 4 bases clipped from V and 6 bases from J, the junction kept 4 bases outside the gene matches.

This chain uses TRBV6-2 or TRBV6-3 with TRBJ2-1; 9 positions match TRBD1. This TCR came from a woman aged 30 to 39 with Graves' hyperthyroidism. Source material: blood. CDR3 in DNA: TGTGCCAGCAGTTGGGGGACAGGGCCCAATGAGCAGTTCTTC. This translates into CASSWGTGPNEQFF.